The 5 T cell receptor beta chains below all came from one sample that was sequenced in a study of blood T cell repertoires in COVID-19. Using immunoSEQ multiplex PCR, the repertoire was profiled, and TCRdb retains in-frame clones only, with some absent. The sample records 30,000 to 35,000 clones, roughly four fifths being singletons. The sample consisted of peripheral blood. These receptors came from a man of 80 years or more with active or convalescent COVID-19.

V gene TRBV18 combines with J gene TRBJ1-1; 7 positions match TRBD1. Germline V gives CDR1 KGHSH, CDR2 LQKENI. This CDR3 has 13 residues. The V and J ends lost 9 bases and 1 base, in that order; junction bases with no gene match: 5. For the CDR3, the DNA is TGTGCCAGTAACAGGGGAACGAACACTGAAGCTTTCTTT. Protein product: CASNRGTNTEAFF.

The chain uses TRBV6-4 and TRBJ1-1; unclear D gene. Germline V gives CDR1 MRHNA, CDR2 SNTAGT. The V and J ends lost 4 bases and 1 base respectively, with 7 bases between them. There are 13 residues in the CDR3. CDR3 residues: CASSVEPNTEAFF. CDR3 DNA sequence: TGTGCCAGCAGTGTGGAGCCGAACACTGAAGCTTTCTTT.

J is TRBJ2-7 and V is TRBV18; no clear D. CDR1 KGHSH and CDR2 LQKENI come from the germline V gene. V was clipped by 2 bases and J by 3 bases, with 5 bases between them. There are 12 residues in the CDR3. CDR3 in DNA: TGTGCCAGCTCACCAGGCCTCTACGAGCAGTACTTC. It yields the protein CASSPGLYEQYF. Together with reference TRBV18 and TRBJ2-7, the CDR3 gives the full variable domain: NAGVMQNPRHLVRRRGQEARLRCSPMKGHSHVYWYRQLPEEGLKFMVYLQKENIIDESGMPKERFSAEFPKEGPSILRIQQVVRGDSAAYFCASSPGLYEQYFGPGTRLTVT.

V usage is TRBV28 and J usage is TRBJ2-1; 9 bases are a match to TRBD2. J was trimmed by 0 bases and V by 5 bases; bases with no gene match: 11. The CDR3 runs 18 residues. Germline V gives CDR1 MDHEN, CDR2 SYDVKM. The CDR3 is CASSLLAGRGSSYNEQFF. CDR3 bases: TGTGCCAGCAGTCTACTAGCGGGTCGAGGGAGCTCCTACAATGAGCAGTTCTTC.

The chain joins TRBV7-3 to TRBJ2-1, with D perhaps TRBD2 (7 bases). Germline values: CDR1 SGHTA, CDR2 FQGTGA. The CDR3 spans 12 residues. V lost 4 bases and J 12 bases, leaving 13 bases between the germline ends. The CDR3 nucleotides read TGTGCCAGCAGCTCTGTCGGGGGGCTGCAGTTCTTC. Amino acids: CASSSVGGLQFF.